One and the same sample provided the 28 T cell receptor beta chains below, sequenced in a study of beta chain features in type 1 diabetes. The authors reverse transcribed all of the isolated RNA, so sequencing captured expressed TCRB transcripts. Some clones are missing from TCRdb's copy, which holds only in-frame ones; the method was immunoSEQ multiplex PCR. The table shows about 260,000 clones, with around 68% occurring only once. The sample comprised naive CD4+ T cells from blood. The receptors come from a man aged 25-40 years in good health.

The chain links TRBV30 to TRBJ2-1, with TRBD1 matching over 9 bases. From germline, CDR1 is GTSNPN and CDR2 SVGIG (reference sequence). Trimming cost V 4 bases and J 3 bases; bases outside gene matches: 7. The CDR3 is 15 residues long. The CDR3 region is CAWTRRDRDYNEQFF. In nucleotides, the CDR3 is TGTGCCTGGACCCGCCGGGACAGGGACTACAATGAGCAGTTCTTC.

The rearrangement joins TRBV5-1 to TRBJ2-1; 8 nucleotides line up with TRBD2. The CDR3 sequence is 17 residues long. The germline gives CDR1 SGHRS, CDR2 YFSETQ. The V gene end was trimmed by 0 bases and the J gene end by 3 bases; junction bases not matched to a gene: 8. The CDR3: CASSLAGAGASYNEQFF. CDR3 nucleotides: TGCGCCAGCAGCTTGGCCGGAGCGGGGGCCAGCTACAATGAGCAGTTCTTC.

J is TRBJ2-1 and V is TRBV7-9, with 10 nucleotides matching TRBD2. This CDR3 region has 15 residues. Germline values: CDR1 SEHNR, CDR2 FQNEAQ (reference sequence). The J segment lost 10 bases and the V segment lost 3 bases, leaving 9 bases of the junction unmatched. CDR3 sequence (DNA): TGTGCCAGCAGCTTCGGAGCGGGAGGGCCAGAGGAGCAGTTCTTC. Protein sequence: CASSFGAGGPEEQFF.

The gene calls are TRBV7-9 and TRBJ2-7; 9 bases fit TRBD1. The V segment lost 5 bases and the J segment 6 bases; nucleotides outside the gene matches: 11. The CDR3 length is 15 residues. CDR1 and CDR2 (germline): SEHNR, FQNEAQ (reference sequence). The CDR3 DNA reads TGTGCCAGCAGCCCCAGGGGGACAGGGATGTCCGAGCAGTACTTC. It specifies CASSPRGTGMSEQYF. The full variable domain, with the rest looked up from reference TRBV7-9 and TRBJ2-7, is DTGVSQNPRHKITKRGQNVTFRCDPISEHNRLYWYRQTLGQGPEFLTYFQNEAQLEKSRLLSDRFSAERPKGSFSTLEIQRTEQGDSAMYLCASSPRGTGMSEQYFGPGTRLTVT.

This clone came up once. V is TRBV7-2 and J is TRBJ2-1; 8 nucleotides match TRBD2. Germline V CDR1 and CDR2: SGHTA, FQGNSA. This CDR3 spans 15 amino acids. J gave up 6 bases and V 5 bases, and 9 bases lay outside the gene matches. DNA for the CDR3: TGTGCCAGCAGCGCTTCTTCCGGGACTAGCAATGAGCAGTTCTTC. Translation gives CASSASSGTSNEQFF. The variable domain in full, with the rest retrieved from reference TRBV7-2 and TRBJ2-1, is GAGVSQSPSNKVTEKGKDVELRCDPISGHTALYWYRQSLGQGLEFLIYFQGNSAPDKSGLPSDRFSAERTGGSVSTLTIQRTQQEDSAVYLCASSASSGTSNEQFFGPGTRLTVL.

This clone was observed a single time. The chain is built from TRBV28 and TRBJ2-3, with TRBD1 matching 7 bases. J gave up 1 base and V 4 bases, and 11 bases lay outside the gene matches. CDR3 size: 17 residues. The germline gives CDR1 MDHEN, CDR2 SYDVKM. The CDR3 here is CASSWNRGLRRTDTQYF. The CDR3 coding sequence is TGTGCCAGCAGTTGGAACAGGGGCCTTCGCCGCACAGATACGCAGTATTTT.

This clone was counted between two and nine times. The gene calls are TRBV30 and TRBJ2-7; 7 nucleotides line up with TRBD1. The V gene end was trimmed by 2 bases and the J gene end by 10 bases; junction bases not matched to a gene: 17. The CDR3 has 15 residues. The V gene's germline CDR1 is GTSNPN and CDR2 SVGIG (reference sequence). The CDR3 DNA sequence: TGTGCCTGGAGTTCGCCAGGGACAGCGTACGAGAAACAGTACTTC. Translation: CAWSSPGTAYEKQYF.

The chain has TRBV7-2 and TRBJ2-1, with unresolved D. The CDR3 loop spans 12 amino acids. The germline gives CDR1 SGHTA, CDR2 FQGNSA. The V and J ends lost 2 bases and 8 bases respectively, with 7 bases between them. The CDR3 DNA reads TGTGCCAGCAGCTTATTGGGGTATGAGCAGTTCTTC. Amino acids: CASSLLGYEQFF.

The V call is TRBV5-1, the J call TRBJ2-7; D gene unclear. CDR3 size: 14 residues. Germline V gene lookup returns CDR1 SGHRS and CDR2 YFSETQ. V was cut by 4 bases and J by 0 bases, with 11 bases left in between. The CDR3 coding sequence is TGCGCCAGCAGCGCAGCGTCCAGCTCCTACGAGCAGTACTTC. Translation gives CASSAASSSYEQYF.

The chain couples TRBV30 to TRBJ2-3; D is uncertain. This CDR3 is built from 14 residues. The germline CDR1 and CDR2 sequences are GTSNPN and SVGIG (reference sequence). V lost 1 base to trimming and J lost 2 bases, with 10 bases between them. The CDR3 loop is CAWSGTLFTDTQYF. The CDR3 DNA sequence: TGTGCCTGGAGTGGCACGTTGTTCACAGATACGCAGTATTTT.

The V gene is TRBV9, the J gene TRBJ1-4, with D uncertain. The V end lost 0 bases, the J end lost 8 bases, and 8 bases lay between the germline ends. The CDR3 totals 13 residues. Germline CDR1 reads SGDLS; CDR2 reads YYNGEE. CDR3 in amino acids: CASSVGAEEKLFF. The CDR3 DNA is TGTGCCAGCAGCGTAGGGGCGGAGGAAAAACTGTTTTTT.

The rearrangement uses TRBV6-5 and TRBJ2-7, with 7 bases identical to TRBD2. The CDR3 contains 13 residues. V shed 5 bases, J shed 13 bases, and the junction held 14 bases outside the gene matches. Germline CDR1 and CDR2: MNHEY and SVGAGI. The CDR3 DNA follows: TGTGCCAGCAGTCCCCCGGGACTACCGGCGTTCTACTTC. It yields the protein CASSPPGLPAFYF.

V usage is TRBV14 and J usage is TRBJ2-1, with TRBD2 identical over 7 bases. The V gene end was trimmed by 4 bases and the J gene end by 7 bases; junction bases not matched to a gene: 16. This CDR3 region has 17 residues. In germline, CDR1 is SGHDN, CDR2 FVKESK. The CDR3 DNA follows: TGTGCCAGCAGCCCGAATTCGGGAGTCGGCGGGAGAAATGAGCAGTTCTTC. Its protein is CASSPNSGVGGRNEQFF.

Note on this clone: Additional DNA sequences in this sample encode the identical CDR3. This chain joins TRBV7-2 and TRBJ2-3; weak D call: TRBD1 (6 bases). V was cut by 2 bases and J by 3 bases, with 12 bases left in between. Germline CDR1 and CDR2: SGHTA and FQGNSA. The CDR3 runs 15 residues. CDR3 residues: CASSLRGRGTDTQYF. The CDR3 DNA is TGTGCCAGCAGCTTAAGGGGCAGGGGAACAGATACGCAGTATTTT.

This chain connects TRBV29-1 to TRBJ1-2; D ambiguous. The CDR3 covers 13 residues. Germline loops: CDR1 SQVTM, CDR2 ANQGSEA. V dropped 7 bases and J dropped 7 bases, with 19 bases sitting between them. CDR3 nucleotides: TGCAGCGCTTACACAGCGCAAGGAGGTGGCTACACCTTC. This gives the protein CSAYTAQGGGYTF.

The gene calls are TRBV30 and TRBJ1-4; D unresolved. The CDR3 consists of 13 residues. The germline V gene encodes CDR1 GTSNPN and CDR2 SVGIG (reference sequence). Trimming removed 2 bases from V and 2 bases from J, with 6 bases in between. CDR3 region: CAWSPTTNEKLFF. CDR3 coding DNA: TGTGCCTGGAGTCCAACCACTAATGAAAAACTGTTTTTT.

The J gene is TRBJ2-3, the V gene TRBV19; D is perhaps TRBD1 or TRBD2 (5 bases each). CDR3 size: 15 residues. V lost 5 bases and J lost 2, with 14 bases in between. Germline CDR1 is LNHDA and CDR2 is SQIVND (reference sequence). CDR3 in amino acids: CASSSRDGNTDTQYF. The CDR3 bases are TGTGCCAGTAGTTCCCGGGACGGCAACACAGATACGCAGTATTTT.

This chain connects TRBV29-1 to TRBJ2-7; TRBD2 might be the D (6 bases). CDR1 is SQVTM, CDR2 ANQGSEA, per germline. The CDR3 runs to 14 residues. V shed 2 bases and J shed 2 bases, with 13 bases lying between them. The CDR3 DNA reads as TGCAGCGTTGAATCCGGGACTCGACCCTACGAGCAGTACTTC. Translation gives CSVESGTRPYEQYF.

CDR3: CAWSDGVDTQYF. The CDR3 coding sequence is TGTGCCTGGAGTGACGGAGTTGATACGCAGTATTTT. The chain joins TRBV30 to TRBJ2-3; D not resolved. CDR3 length: 12 amino acids. The germline V gene encodes CDR1 GTSNPN and CDR2 SVGIG (reference sequence). The germline V and J ends were trimmed by 1 base and 6 bases, with 8 bases remaining between them.

The chain uses TRBV28 and TRBJ2-7; a weak D match, TRBD1 (5 bases). CDR1 MDHEN and CDR2 SYDVKM come from the germline V gene. Trimming removed 6 bases at V and 6 bases at J, with 12 bases between. This CDR3 comprises 12 residues. The chain's CDR3 is CASSTQGSEQYF. The CDR3 nucleotides read TGTGCCAGCAGCACTCAGGGATCCGAGCAGTACTTC.

The rearrangement uses TRBV11-2 and TRBJ2-1; 9 positions agree with TRBD1. This CDR3 contains 14 residues. The germline gives CDR1 SGHAT, CDR2 FQNNGV. Trimming at V came to 5 bases and at J to 7 bases, leaving 6 bases not matched to a gene. The DNA for the CDR3 is TGTGCCAGCAGCCCTGGACAGGGGAGGAATGAGCAGTTCTTC. As protein: CASSPGQGRNEQFF.

This clone came up a few times. The rearrangement joins TRBV5-6 to TRBJ2-2, with D unclear. V shed 4 bases and J shed 6 bases, with 10 bases lying between them. The CDR3 spans 13 residues. Germline CDR1 SGHDT, CDR2 YYEEEE. The CDR3 protein is CASSLQRSGELFF. The CDR3 nucleotides are TGTGCCAGCAGCCTCCAGCGCTCCGGGGAGCTGTTTTTT.

V usage is TRBV5-6 and J usage is TRBJ2-3; D is perhaps TRBD1 (6 bases). The germline V gene has CDR1 SGHDT and CDR2 YYEEEE. The CDR3 runs 15 residues. Trimming removed 0 bases from V and 1 base from J, with 9 bases in between. Written as DNA, the CDR3 is TGTGCCAGCAGCTTGGTTCCAGGGGGCACAGATACGCAGTATTTT. Protein product: CASSLVPGGTDTQYF.

The genes are TRBV25-1 and TRBJ2-1, with 10 bases that match TRBD2. Germline trimming cut 4 bases from V and 8 bases from J; bases unmatched to any gene: 11. Germline CDR1 and CDR2: MGHDK and SYGVNS. The CDR3 has 16 residues. CDR3 loop: CASSARASGSVDEQFF. The DNA of the CDR3 is TGTGCCAGCAGTGCCCGAGCTAGCGGGAGCGTCGATGAGCAGTTCTTC.

The chain uses TRBV28 and TRBJ2-5; no definite D call. Germline V lookup: CDR1 MDHEN, CDR2 SYDVKM. Between the trimmed V and J ends, which lost 6 bases and 5 bases, there was a span of 13 bases. The CDR3 consists of 13 residues. The CDR3 DNA follows: TGTGCCAGCAGCCCGCGCCGGATGGAGACCCAGTACTTC. Protein sequence: CASSPRRMETQYF.

V gene TRBV5-4 combines with J gene TRBJ1-2, with TRBD1 identical over 9 bases. This CDR3 has 15 residues. Germline CDR1 and CDR2: SGHNT and YYREEE (reference sequence). V shed 0 bases and J 4 bases; nucleotides not matched to a gene: 4. CDR3: CASSLALTGGYGYTF. In DNA form, the CDR3 reads TGTGCCAGCAGCTTGGCCCTGACAGGGGGCTATGGCTACACCTTC.

Notes on this clone: Additional DNA sequences in this sample encode the identical CDR3. The V call is TRBV30, the J call TRBJ2-3, with 8 nucleotides matching TRBD2. In germline, CDR1 is GTSNPN, CDR2 SVGIG (reference sequence). CDR3 size: 13 residues. V gave up 1 base and J gave up 4 bases; unmatched junction bases: 1. In DNA, the CDR3 is TGTGCCTGGAGTGCCGGGGGGGCAGATACGCAGTATTTT. Its protein is CAWSAGGADTQYF.

V usage is TRBV30 and J usage is TRBJ1-1; weak D call: TRBD1 (5 bases). CDR1 and CDR2 from the germline V gene are GTSNPN and SVGIG (reference sequence). V shed 8 bases and J shed 0 bases, with 16 bases lying between them. This CDR3 is built from 14 residues. Here the CDR3 DNA reads TGTGCCCGGGGGGACGGTAACCTGAACACTGAAGCTTTCTTT. Its translation is CARGDGNLNTEAFF.